This T cell receptor (beta chain) was sequenced for a study of read filtering for tumor transcriptome and immune sequencing. Per germline, CDR1 MDHEN and CDR2 SYDVKM. V was clipped by 4 bases and J by 3 bases; unmatched bases: 5. CDR3 length equals 14 residues. This clonotype came up many times. The library was built from about 370 ng RNA with molecular barcoded adaptors for alpha/delta and beta/gamma chains. From the reads, TCRdb called clonotypes with MiXCR, one entry per CDR3 protein. The profile shows tens of thousands of distinct CDR3 sequences, roughly 19% of them singletons. The receptor's source is a donor aged 40 or over with multiple myeloma. Sequenced input: a population of CD138-negative cells sorted from bone marrow. The J gene is TRBJ2-7, the V gene TRBV28, with 8 positions matching TRBD1. The CDR3 nucleotides are TGTGCCAGCAGTTCGGGACAGGCTATCTACGAGCAGTACTTC. It translates to CASSSGQAIYEQYF.